Listed here are 15 T cell receptor beta chains from one sample, sequenced in a study of identical twins' blood T cells. TCRdb analysed the 5' RACE reads with MiXCR anew, one entry per CDR3 protein. Here the sample spans 300,000 to 400,000 distinct CDR3 sequences, roughly 31% being singletons. The source material was PBMCs. The receptors come from a woman aged 18-49 years in good health.

This chain joins TRBV14 and TRBJ2-6; no firm D call. There are 21 residues in the CDR3. Looked up from germline, CDR1 is SGHDN and CDR2 is FVKESK. V lost 0 bases and J 1 base, leaving 22 bases between the germline ends. The chain's CDR3 is CASSQDRVNRYLKSGANVLTF. For the CDR3, the DNA is TGTGCCAGCAGCCAAGATCGCGTGAACAGATACCTTAAGTCTGGGGCCAACGTCCTGACTTTC.

This chain links TRBV29-1 with TRBJ1-1, with D uncertain. The CDR3 sequence is 11 residues long. In germline, CDR1 is SQVTM, CDR2 ANQGSEA. Trimming left V 7 bases short and J 5 bases short, with 11 bases between. CDR3 sequence reads: CSGAIETEAFF. CDR3 in DNA: TGCAGCGGTGCTATAGAGACTGAAGCTTTCTTT.

The chain uses TRBV6-2 or TRBV6-3 and TRBJ1-5, with D possibly being TRBD1 (5 bases). The ends were cut back, 8 bases at V and 4 bases at J, with 15 bases in the middle. Germline V CDR1 and CDR2: MNHEY, SVGEGT. The CDR3 runs 14 residues. The DNA for the CDR3 is TGTGCCAGCCTCAACGGGGGAGGAAATCAGCCCCAGCATTTT. This sequence encodes CASLNGGGNQPQHF.

There are a few counts of this clonotype. The genes are TRBV12-3 or TRBV12-4 and TRBJ2-3; D is possibly TRBD1 (6 bases). The CDR3 consists of 16 residues. V lost 6 bases, J lost 8 bases, and 24 bases lay in between. The CDR3 DNA sequence: TGTGCCAGCAGCGGTATCGTGGGGGCTCGTTATGGTACGCAGTATTTT. Translating gives CASSGIVGARYGTQYF.

This clonotype came up a few times. V and J are TRBV3-1 and TRBJ1-2, with a weak D call TRBD1 (5 bases). Germline CDR1 is LGHDT and CDR2 is YNNKEL (reference sequence). The length of the CDR3 is 13 residues. V lost 1 base, J lost 8 bases, and 11 bases lay in between. As DNA, the CDR3 is TGTGCCAGCAGCCAAGGGGGACCGCGGGGCTACACCTTC. Amino acids: CASSQGGPRGYTF.

V usage is TRBV20-1 and J usage is TRBJ1-2; D might be TRBD1 (5 bases). The CDR3 totals 13 residues. The germline V and J ends were trimmed by 0 bases and 4 bases, with 9 bases remaining between them. Germline CDR1 and CDR2: DFQATT and SNEGSKA (reference sequence). The CDR3 loop reads CSARDWGGYGYTF. In nucleotides, the CDR3 is TGCAGTGCTAGAGATTGGGGCGGCTATGGCTACACCTTC.

This chain connects TRBV25-1 to TRBJ2-5; possibly TRBD1 for D (5 bases). Trimming took off 2 bases at V and 1 base at J, with 17 bases between the two ends. There are 17 residues in the CDR3. CDR1 is MGHDK, CDR2 SYGVNS, per germline. CDR3 in amino acids: CASSERPPDTIQETQYF. The CDR3 DNA reads TGTGCCAGCAGTGAACGGCCCCCGGACACCATCCAAGAGACCCAGTACTTC.

J is TRBJ1-2 and V is TRBV20-1; D gene uncertain. V shed 3 bases and J shed 8 bases, with 10 bases lying between them. Germline V gene sequence: CDR1 DFQATT, CDR2 SNEGSKA (reference sequence). The CDR3 is 11 residues long. This CDR3 is CSARSEDGYTF. The CDR3 bases are TGCAGTGCTAGGTCGGAGGACGGCTACACCTTC.

The chain combines TRBV5-1 with TRBJ2-5, with D possibly being TRBD1 (6 bases). The CDR3 spans 14 residues. From germline, CDR1 is SGHRS and CDR2 YFSETQ. V gave up 4 bases and J gave up 2 bases, with 12 bases separating them. The CDR3 loop is CASSQRDTQETQYF. CDR3 in DNA: TGCGCCAGCAGCCAACGGGACACGCAAGAGACCCAGTACTTC.

The chain employs TRBV12-3 or TRBV12-4 and TRBJ2-1; 10 bases align to TRBD2. This CDR3 contains 16 residues. V shed 5 bases, J shed 4 bases, and the junction held 8 bases outside the gene matches. The CDR3 DNA is TGTGCCAGCAGTCCACTTCTAGCGGGAGCATACAATGAGCAGTTCTTC. This gives the protein CASSPLLAGAYNEQFF.

This chain uses TRBV20-1 with TRBJ1-3; D unresolved. Germline lookup yields CDR1 DFQATT and CDR2 SNEGSKA (reference sequence). The length of the CDR3 is 16 residues. V was pared by 4 bases and J by 2 bases, with 18 bases between. This CDR3 reads CSATGFAPRAGNTIYF. The CDR3 nucleotides read TGCAGTGCTACGGGTTTCGCCCCTCGGGCTGGAAACACCATATATTTT.

This chain connects TRBV5-5 to TRBJ1-1, with D hard to call. The CDR3 has 17 amino acids. The germline V gene encodes CDR1 SGHKS and CDR2 YYEKEE (reference sequence). V lost 5 bases and J lost 0, with 20 bases in between. CDR3 in amino acids: CASSSQRGDFMNTEAFF. The DNA for the CDR3 is TGTGCCAGCAGTTCACAACGGGGAGATTTTATGAACACTGAAGCTTTCTTT.

V is TRBV4-1 and J is TRBJ2-3; D may be TRBD2 (7 bases). V was cut by 0 bases and J by 5 bases, with 15 bases left in between. The CDR3 spans 16 residues. The V gene's germline CDR1 is MGHRA and CDR2 YSYEKL. Written as DNA, the CDR3 is TGCGCCAGCAGCCAAGATTCGAGGGGGGGCGGAGATACGCAGTATTTT. The encoded protein is CASSQDSRGGGDTQYF.

The chain is built from TRBV7-9 and TRBJ2-1; unclear D gene. Trimming pared 0 bases from V and 0 bases from J, leaving 3 bases between. Per the germline V gene, CDR1 is SEHNR and CDR2 is FQNEAQ (reference sequence). This CDR3 region has 14 residues. DNA for the CDR3: TGTGCCAGCAGCTTAGCTAACTCCTACAATGAGCAGTTCTTC. Protein sequence: CASSLANSYNEQFF.

This clonotype was recorded a few times. The chain links TRBV28 to TRBJ2-3; 10 bases are a match to TRBD2. The CDR3 covers 14 residues. Trimming at V came to 8 bases and at J to 9 bases, leaving 11 bases not matched to a gene. Germline V gene lookup returns CDR1 MDHEN and CDR2 SYDVKM. The CDR3 nucleotides are TGTGCCAGCCGGTCTAGCGGGAGTTACGTCACGCAGTATTTT. This sequence encodes CASRSSGSYVTQYF. Based on the CDR3 plus reference TRBV28 and TRBJ2-3, the full variable domain is DVKVTQSSRYLVKRTGEKVFLECVQDMDHENMFWYRQDPGLGLRLIYFSYDVKMKEKGDIPEGYSVSREKKERFSLILESASTNQTSMYLCASRSSGSYVTQYFGPGTRLTVL.